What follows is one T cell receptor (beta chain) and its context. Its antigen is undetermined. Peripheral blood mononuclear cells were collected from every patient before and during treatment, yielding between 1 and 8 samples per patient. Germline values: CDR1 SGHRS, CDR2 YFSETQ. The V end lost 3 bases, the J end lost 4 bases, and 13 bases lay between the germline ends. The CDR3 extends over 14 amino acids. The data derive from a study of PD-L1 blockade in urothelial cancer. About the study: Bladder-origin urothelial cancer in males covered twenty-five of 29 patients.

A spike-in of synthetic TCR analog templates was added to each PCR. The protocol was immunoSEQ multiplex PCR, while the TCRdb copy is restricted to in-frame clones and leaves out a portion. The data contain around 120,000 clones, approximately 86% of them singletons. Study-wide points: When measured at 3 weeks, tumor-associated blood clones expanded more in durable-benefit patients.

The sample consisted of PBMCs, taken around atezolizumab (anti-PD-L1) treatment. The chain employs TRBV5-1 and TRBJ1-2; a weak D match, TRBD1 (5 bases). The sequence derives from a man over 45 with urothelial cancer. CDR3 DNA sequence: TGCGCCAGCAGCTCACCTCAGGGTATCTATGGCTACACCTTC. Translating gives CASSSPQGIYGYTF.